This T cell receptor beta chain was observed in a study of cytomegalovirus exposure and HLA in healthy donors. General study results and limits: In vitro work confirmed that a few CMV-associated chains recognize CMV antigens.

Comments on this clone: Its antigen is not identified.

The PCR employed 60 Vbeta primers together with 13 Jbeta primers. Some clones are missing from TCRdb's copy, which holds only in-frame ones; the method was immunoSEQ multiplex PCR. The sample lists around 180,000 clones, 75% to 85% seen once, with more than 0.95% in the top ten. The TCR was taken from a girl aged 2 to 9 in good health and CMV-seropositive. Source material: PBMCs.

CDR3 residues: CASSLEGLAKCCSYNEQFF. CDR3 coding DNA: TGCGCCAGCAGCTTGGAGGGACTAGCGAAATGTTGCTCCTACAATGAGCAGTTCTTC. The chain employs TRBV5-1 and TRBJ2-1, with 10 bases that match TRBD2. Germline V gene lookup returns CDR1 SGHRS and CDR2 YFSETQ. The V gene end was trimmed by 0 bases and the J gene end by 0 bases; junction bases not matched to a gene: 9. The CDR3 covers 19 residues.